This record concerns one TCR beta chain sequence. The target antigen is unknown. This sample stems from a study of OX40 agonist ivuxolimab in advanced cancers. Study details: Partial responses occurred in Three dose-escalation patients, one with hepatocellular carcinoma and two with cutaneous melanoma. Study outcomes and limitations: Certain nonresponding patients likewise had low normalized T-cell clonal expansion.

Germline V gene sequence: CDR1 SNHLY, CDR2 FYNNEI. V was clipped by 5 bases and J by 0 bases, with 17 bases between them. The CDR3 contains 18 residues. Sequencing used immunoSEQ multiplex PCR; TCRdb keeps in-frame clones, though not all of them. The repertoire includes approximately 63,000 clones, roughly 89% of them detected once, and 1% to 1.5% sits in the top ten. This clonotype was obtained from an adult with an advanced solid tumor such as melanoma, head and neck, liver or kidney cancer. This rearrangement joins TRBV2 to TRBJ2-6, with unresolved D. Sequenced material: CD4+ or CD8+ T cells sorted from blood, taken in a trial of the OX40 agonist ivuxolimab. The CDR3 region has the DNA TGTGCCAGCAGTCGCTCAGGCGGCGAGAACTCTGGGGCCAACGTCCTGACTTTC. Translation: CASSRSGGENSGANVLTF.